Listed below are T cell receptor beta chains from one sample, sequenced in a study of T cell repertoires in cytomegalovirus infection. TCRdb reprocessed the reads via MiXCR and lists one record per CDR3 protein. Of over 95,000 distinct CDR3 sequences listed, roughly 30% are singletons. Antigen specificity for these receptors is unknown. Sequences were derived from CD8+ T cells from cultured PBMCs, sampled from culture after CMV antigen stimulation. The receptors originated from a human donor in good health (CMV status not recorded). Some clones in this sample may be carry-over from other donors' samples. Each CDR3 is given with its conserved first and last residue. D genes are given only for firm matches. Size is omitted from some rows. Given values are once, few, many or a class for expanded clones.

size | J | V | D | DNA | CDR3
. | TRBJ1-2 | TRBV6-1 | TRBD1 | TGTGCCAGCGGACAGGGGGAGAACTATGGCTACACCTTC | CASGQGENYGYTF
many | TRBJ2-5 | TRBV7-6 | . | TGTGCCAGCAGCTTAGATGTCTTGGGCAGCCAGACCCAGTACTTC | CASSLDVLGSQTQYF
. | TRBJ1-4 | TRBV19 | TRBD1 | TGTGCCAGTAGGGACAGGGCTGCAACTAATGAAAAACTGTTTTTT | CASRDRAATNEKLFF
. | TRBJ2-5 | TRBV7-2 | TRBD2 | TGTGCCAGCACCCCGAGCGGGGGGCTGGAGACCCAGTACTTC | CASTPSGGLETQYF
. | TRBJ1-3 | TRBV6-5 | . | TGTGCCAGCAGTTACTCGGCAGGGTCCGGAAACACCATATATTTT | CASSYSAGSGNTIYF
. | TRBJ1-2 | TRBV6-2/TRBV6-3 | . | TGTGCCAGCGGATTGTCCCTACTCTATGGCTACACCTTC | CASGLSLLYGYTF
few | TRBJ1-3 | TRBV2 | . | TGTGCCAGCAGCCCGGGTCGGAGCTCTGGAAACACCATATATTTT | CASSPGRSSGNTIYF
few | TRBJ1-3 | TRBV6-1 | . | TGTGCCAGCAGCCCTGGGACACTCGACACCATATATTTT | CASSPGTLDTIYF
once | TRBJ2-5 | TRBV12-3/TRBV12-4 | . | TGTGCCAGCAGTTTAGTTAGGACATTAGAGACCCAGTACTTC | CASSLVRTLETQYF
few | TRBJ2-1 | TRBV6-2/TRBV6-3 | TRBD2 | TGTGCCAGCAGACTGGGACTAGCCAATGAGCAGTTCTTC | CASRLGLANEQFF
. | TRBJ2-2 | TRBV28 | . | TGTGCCAGCACCCATCTACTGGACAGTACGAACACCGGGGAGCTGTTTTTT | CASTHLLDSTNTGELFF
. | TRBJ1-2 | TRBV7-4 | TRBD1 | TGTGCCAGCAGCTCTTCTCCCTACAGGGGGACTAACTATGGCTACACCTTC | CASSSSPYRGTNYGYTF
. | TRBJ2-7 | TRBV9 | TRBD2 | TGTGCCAGCAGCGCGACTAGCGGCTACGAGCAGTACTTC | CASSATSGYEQYF
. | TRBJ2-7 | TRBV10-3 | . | TGTGCCATCAGTGATGAGACAGTAACGTCCTACGAGCAGTACTTC | CAISDETVTSYEQYF
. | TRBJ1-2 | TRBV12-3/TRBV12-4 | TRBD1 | TGTGCCAGCACCGGACAGGGGTACTATGGCTACACCTTC | CASTGQGYYGYTF
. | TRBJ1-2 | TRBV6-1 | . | TGTGCCAGCAGTGATCAGCGACAGGTCCTTCTTTATGGCTACACCTTC | CASSDQRQVLLYGYTF
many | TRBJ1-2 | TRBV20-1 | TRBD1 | TGCAGTGCTAGAGAGGGACAGTTAGCTAACTATGGCTACACCTTC | CSAREGQLANYGYTF
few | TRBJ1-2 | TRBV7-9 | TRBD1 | TGTGCCAGCAGCAACCGGGACAGGGGCCCTACTAACTATGGCTACACCTTC | CASSNRDRGPTNYGYTF
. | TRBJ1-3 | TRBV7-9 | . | TGTGCCAGCAGCTCCTCGGAAGGACCCTCTGGAAACACCATATATTTT | CASSSSEGPSGNTIYF
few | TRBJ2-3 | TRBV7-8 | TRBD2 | TGTGCCAGCAGTCCCAAACTAGCGGGGGGTATCGATACGCAGTATTTT | CASSPKLAGGIDTQYF
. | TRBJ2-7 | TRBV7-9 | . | TGTGCCAGCAGCTTTACAGAGCCAACCTACGAGCAGTACTTC | CASSFTEPTYEQYF
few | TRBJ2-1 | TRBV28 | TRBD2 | TGTGCCAGCAGTTTTTTGGGACTAGCGGGGGACTCCTACAATGAGCAGTTCTTC | CASSFLGLAGDSYNEQFF
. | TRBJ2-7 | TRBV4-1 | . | TGCGCCAGCAGCCAAGGTCCGAACGAGCAGTACTTC | CASSQGPNEQYF
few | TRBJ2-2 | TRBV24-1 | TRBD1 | TGTGCCACCAGTGACGAAGACAGGGGGCTGATCGGGGAGCTGTTTTTT | CATSDEDRGLIGELFF
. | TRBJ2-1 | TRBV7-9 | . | TGTGCCAGCAGCCTGGAGGGGACAGCCTCTAATGAGCAGTTCTTC | CASSLEGTASNEQFF
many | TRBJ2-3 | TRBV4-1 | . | TGCGCCAGCAGCCAAGATCCACTTATCATTGGCGGATCTCTCCTAAAGACAGATACGCAGTATTTT | CASSQDPLIIGGSLLKTDTQYF